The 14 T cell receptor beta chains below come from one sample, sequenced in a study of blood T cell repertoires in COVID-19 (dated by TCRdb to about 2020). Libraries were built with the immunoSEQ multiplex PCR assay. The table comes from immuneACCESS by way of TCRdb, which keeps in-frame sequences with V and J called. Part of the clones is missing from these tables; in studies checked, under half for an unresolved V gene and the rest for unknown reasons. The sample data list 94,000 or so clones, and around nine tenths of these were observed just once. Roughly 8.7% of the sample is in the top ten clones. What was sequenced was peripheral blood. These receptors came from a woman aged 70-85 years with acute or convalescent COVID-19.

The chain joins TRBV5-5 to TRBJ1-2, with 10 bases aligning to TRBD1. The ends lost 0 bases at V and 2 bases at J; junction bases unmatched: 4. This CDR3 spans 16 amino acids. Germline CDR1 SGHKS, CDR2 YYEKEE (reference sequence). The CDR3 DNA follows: TGTGCCAGCAGCTTGGGGGGACAGGGGACAAACTATGGCTACACCTTC. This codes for CASSLGGQGTNYGYTF.

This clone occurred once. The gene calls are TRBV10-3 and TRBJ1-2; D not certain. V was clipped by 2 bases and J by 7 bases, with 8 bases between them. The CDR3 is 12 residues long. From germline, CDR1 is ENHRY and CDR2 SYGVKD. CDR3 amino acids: CAISENGSGYTF. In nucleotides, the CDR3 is TGTGCCATCAGTGAGAACGGGAGTGGCTACACCTTC.

CDR3 loop: CASSLEAGRGSPLHF. As DNA, the CDR3 is TGTGCCAGCAGTTTAGAGGCAGGGAGGGGATCACCCCTCCACTTT. The chain uses TRBV27 and TRBJ1-6; D is possibly TRBD1 (5 bases). V lost 2 bases and J 10 bases, leaving 15 bases between the germline ends. Germline V gene data show CDR1 as MNHEY and CDR2 as SMNVEV (reference sequence). The CDR3 consists of 15 residues.

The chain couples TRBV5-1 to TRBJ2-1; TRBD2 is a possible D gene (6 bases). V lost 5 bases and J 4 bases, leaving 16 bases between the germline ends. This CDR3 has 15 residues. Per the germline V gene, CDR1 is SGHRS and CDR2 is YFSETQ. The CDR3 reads CASRPGGLQYNEQFF. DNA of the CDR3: TGCGCCAGCAGGCCCGGGGGACTCCAATACAATGAGCAGTTCTTC.

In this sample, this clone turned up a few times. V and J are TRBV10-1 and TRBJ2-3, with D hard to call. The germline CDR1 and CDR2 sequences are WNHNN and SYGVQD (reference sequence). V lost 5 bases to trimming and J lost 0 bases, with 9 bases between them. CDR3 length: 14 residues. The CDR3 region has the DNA TGCGCCAGCAGTTGGAGTCCTAGCACAGATACGCAGTATTTT. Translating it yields CASSWSPSTDTQYF.

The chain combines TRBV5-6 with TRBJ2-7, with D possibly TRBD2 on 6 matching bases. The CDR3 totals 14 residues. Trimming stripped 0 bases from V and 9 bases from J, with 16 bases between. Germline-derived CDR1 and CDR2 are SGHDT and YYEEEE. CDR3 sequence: CASSLGDSGWVQYF. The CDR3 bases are TGTGCCAGCAGCTTGGGGGACTCAGGGTGGGTGCAGTACTTC.

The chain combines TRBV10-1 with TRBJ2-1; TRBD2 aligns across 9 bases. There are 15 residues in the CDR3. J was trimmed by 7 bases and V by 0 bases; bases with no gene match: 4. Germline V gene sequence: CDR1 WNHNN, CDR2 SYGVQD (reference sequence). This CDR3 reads CASSESGTSTNEQFF. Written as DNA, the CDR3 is TGCGCCAGCAGTGAGTCGGGGACTAGCACAAATGAGCAGTTCTTC.

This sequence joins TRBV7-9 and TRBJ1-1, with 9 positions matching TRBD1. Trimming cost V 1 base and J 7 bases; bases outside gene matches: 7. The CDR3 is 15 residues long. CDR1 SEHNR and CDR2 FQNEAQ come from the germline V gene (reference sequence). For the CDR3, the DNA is TGTGCCAGCAGCTTAGTTCTGACAGGGGGTTTTGAAGCTTTCTTT. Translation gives CASSLVLTGGFEAFF.

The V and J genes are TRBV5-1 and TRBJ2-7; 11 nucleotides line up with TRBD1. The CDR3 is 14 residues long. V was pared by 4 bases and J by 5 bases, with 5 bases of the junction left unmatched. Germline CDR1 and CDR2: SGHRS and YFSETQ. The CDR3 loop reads CASSQGQGANEQYF. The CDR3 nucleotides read TGCGCCAGCAGCCAAGGACAGGGGGCCAACGAGCAGTACTTC.

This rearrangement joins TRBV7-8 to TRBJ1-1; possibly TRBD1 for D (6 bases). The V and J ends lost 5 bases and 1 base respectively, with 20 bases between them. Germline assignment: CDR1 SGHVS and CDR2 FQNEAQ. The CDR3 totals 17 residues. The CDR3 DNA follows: TGTGCCAGCAGCCCGTTAGCCGGGACACCCTCGAACACTGAAGCTTTCTTT. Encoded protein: CASSPLAGTPSNTEAFF. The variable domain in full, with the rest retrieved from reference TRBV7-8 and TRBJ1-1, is GAGVSQSPRYKVAKRGQDVALRCDPISGHVSLFWYQQALGQGPEFLTYFQNEAQLDKSGLPSDRFFAERPEGSVSTLKIQRTQQEDSAVYLCASSPLAGTPSNTEAFFGQGTRLTVV.

CDR3 in amino acids: CAISESFSSRSGNTIYF. In DNA form, the CDR3 reads TGTGCCATCAGTGAGTCATTTTCGTCTCGCTCTGGAAACACCATATATTTT. V gene TRBV10-3 combines with J gene TRBJ1-3; no firm D call. The CDR3 is 17 residues long. V was shortened by 0 bases and J by 0 bases, with 12 bases between the two germline ends. The germline V gene encodes CDR1 ENHRY and CDR2 SYGVKD.

The DNA for the CDR3 is TGTGCCAGCAGCGCGAGTAGCCTGGGCTCCTACAATGAGCAGTTCTTC. Amino acids: CASSASSLGSYNEQFF. The chain combines TRBV9 with TRBJ2-1; no definite D call. Germline lookup yields CDR1 SGDLS and CDR2 YYNGEE. This CDR3 has 16 residues. Trimming took 3 bases from V and 0 from J, leaving 13 bases between them.

The CDR3 protein is CASSPNGDTEAFF. DNA for the CDR3: TGTGCCAGCAGCCCTAACGGAGACACTGAAGCTTTCTTT. The chain links TRBV3-1 (or the pseudogene TRBV3-2) to TRBJ1-1; D is unresolved. Trimming left V 4 bases short and J 3 bases short, with 9 bases between. Germline assignment: CDR1 LGHDT and CDR2 YNNKEL (reference sequence). This CDR3 spans 13 amino acids.

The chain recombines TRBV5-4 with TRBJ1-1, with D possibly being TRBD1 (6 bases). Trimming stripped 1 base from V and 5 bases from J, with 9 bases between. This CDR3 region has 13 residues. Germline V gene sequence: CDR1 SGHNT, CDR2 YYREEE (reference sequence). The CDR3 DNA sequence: TGTGCCAGCAGCTTGCCAGGGGATACTGAAGCTTTCTTT. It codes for CASSLPGDTEAFF.